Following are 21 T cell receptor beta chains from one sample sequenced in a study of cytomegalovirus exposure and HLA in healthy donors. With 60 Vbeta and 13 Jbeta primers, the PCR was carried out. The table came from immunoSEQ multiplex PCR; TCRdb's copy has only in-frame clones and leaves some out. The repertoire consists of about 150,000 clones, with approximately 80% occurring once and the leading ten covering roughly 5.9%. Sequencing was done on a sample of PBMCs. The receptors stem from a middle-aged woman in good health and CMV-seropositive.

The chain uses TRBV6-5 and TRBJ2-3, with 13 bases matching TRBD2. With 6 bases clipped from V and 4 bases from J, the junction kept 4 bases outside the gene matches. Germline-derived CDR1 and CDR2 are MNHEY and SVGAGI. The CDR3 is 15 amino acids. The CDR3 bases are TGTGCCAGCAGAAGACTAGCGGGAGGAGCAGATACGCAGTATTTT. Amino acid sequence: CASRRLAGGADTQYF.

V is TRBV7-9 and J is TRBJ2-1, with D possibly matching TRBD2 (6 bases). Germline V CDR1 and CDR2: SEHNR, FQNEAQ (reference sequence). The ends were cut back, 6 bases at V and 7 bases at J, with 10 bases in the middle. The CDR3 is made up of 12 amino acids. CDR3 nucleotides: TGTGCCAGCAGTCATGGGAGGAATGAGCAGTTCTTC. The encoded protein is CASSHGRNEQFF.

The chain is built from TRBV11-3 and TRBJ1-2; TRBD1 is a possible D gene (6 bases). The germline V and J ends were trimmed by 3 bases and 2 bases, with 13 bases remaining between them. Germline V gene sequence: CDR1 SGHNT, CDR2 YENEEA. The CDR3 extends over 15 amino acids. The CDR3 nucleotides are TGTGCCAGCAGCTTCGGACAGTACGAAAACTATGGCTACACCTTC. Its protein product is CASSFGQYENYGYTF.

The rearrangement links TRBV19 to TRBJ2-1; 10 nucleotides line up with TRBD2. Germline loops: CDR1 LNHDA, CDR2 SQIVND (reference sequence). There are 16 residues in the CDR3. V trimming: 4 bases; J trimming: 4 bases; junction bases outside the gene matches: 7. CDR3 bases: TGTGCCAGTAGTACCTCTAGCGGGAGAAGATACAATGAGCAGTTCTTC. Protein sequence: CASSTSSGRRYNEQFF.

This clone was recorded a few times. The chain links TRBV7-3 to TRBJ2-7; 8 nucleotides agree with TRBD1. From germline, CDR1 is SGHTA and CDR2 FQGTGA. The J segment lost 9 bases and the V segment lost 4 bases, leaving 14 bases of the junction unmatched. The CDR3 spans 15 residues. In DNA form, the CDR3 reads TGTGCCAGCAGCTCCACCGGATCATCAGGGGGCCCGCAGTACTTC. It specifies CASSSTGSSGGPQYF.

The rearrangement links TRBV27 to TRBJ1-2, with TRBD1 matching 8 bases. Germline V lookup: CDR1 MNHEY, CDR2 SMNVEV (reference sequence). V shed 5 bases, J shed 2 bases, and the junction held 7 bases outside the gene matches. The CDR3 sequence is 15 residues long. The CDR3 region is CASSPGDRPNYGYTF. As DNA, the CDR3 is TGTGCCAGCAGTCCCGGGGACAGGCCCAACTATGGCTACACCTTC.

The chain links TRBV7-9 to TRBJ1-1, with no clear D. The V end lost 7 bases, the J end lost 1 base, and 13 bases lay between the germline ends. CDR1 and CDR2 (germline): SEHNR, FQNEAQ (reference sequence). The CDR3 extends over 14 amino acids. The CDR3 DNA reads TGTGCCAGCAACACCGGGCGGGGGAACACTGAAGCTTTCTTT. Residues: CASNTGRGNTEAFF.

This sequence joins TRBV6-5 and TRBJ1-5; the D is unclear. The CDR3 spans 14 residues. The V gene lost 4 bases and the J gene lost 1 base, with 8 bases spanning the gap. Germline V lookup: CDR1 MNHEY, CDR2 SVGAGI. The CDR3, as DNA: TGTGCCAGCAGTTTAGGAGGGAGCAATCAGCCCCAGCATTTT. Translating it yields CASSLGGSNQPQHF.

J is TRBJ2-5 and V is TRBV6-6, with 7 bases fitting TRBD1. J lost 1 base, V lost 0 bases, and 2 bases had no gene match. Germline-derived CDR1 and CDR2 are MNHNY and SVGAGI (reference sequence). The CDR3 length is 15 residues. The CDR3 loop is CASSYSTGFQETQYF. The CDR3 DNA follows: TGTGCCAGCAGTTACTCGACAGGGTTCCAAGAGACCCAGTACTTC.

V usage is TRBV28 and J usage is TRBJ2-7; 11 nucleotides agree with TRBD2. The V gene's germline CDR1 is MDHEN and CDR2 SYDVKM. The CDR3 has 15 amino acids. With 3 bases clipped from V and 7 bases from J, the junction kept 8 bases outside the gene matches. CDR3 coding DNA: TGTGCCAGCAGTTTCTTAGCGGGAGGGCCCGGGGAGCAGTACTTC. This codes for CASSFLAGGPGEQYF. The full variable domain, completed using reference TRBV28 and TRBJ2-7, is DVKVTQSSRYLVKRTGEKVFLECVQDMDHENMFWYRQDPGLGLRLIYFSYDVKMKEKGDIPEGYSVSREKKERFSLILESASTNQTSMYLCASSFLAGGPGEQYFGPGTRLTVT.

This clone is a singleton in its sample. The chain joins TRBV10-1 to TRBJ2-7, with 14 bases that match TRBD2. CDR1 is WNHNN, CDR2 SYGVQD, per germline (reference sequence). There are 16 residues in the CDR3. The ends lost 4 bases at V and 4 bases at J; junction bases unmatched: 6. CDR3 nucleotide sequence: TGCGCCAGCAGTGGGGGGACTAGCGGGAGATATTACGAGCAGTACTTC. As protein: CASSGGTSGRYYEQYF.

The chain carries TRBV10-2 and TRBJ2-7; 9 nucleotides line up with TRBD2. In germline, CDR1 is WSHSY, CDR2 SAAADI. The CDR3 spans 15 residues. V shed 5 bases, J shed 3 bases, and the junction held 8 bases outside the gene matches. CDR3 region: CASSYSGLARYEQYF. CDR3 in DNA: TGCGCCAGCAGTTACTCCGGACTAGCGCGCTACGAGCAGTACTTC.

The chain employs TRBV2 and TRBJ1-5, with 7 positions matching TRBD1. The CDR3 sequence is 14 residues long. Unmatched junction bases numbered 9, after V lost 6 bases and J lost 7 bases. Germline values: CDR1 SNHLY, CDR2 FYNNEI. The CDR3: CASSLTGVRQPQHF. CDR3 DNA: TGTGCCAGCAGCCTTACAGGGGTCAGGCAGCCCCAGCATTTT.

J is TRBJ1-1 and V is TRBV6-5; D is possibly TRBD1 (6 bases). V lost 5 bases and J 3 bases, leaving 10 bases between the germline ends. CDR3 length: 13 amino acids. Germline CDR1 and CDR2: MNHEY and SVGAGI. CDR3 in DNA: TGTGCCAGCAGTATCAGGGGCCACACTGAAGCTTTCTTT. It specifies CASSIRGHTEAFF.

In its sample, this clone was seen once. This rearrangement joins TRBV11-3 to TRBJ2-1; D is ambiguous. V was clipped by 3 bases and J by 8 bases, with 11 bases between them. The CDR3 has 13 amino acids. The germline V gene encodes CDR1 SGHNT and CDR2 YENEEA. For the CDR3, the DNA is TGTGCCAGCAGCTTCCCCTCATCGGATGAGCAGTTCTTC. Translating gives CASSFPSSDEQFF.

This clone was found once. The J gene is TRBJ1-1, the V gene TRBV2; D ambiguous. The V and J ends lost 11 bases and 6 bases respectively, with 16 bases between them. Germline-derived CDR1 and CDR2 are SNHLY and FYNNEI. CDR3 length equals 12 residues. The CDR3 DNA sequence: TGTGCCCGCCTGGAGGGCGGGGCTGAAGCTTTCTTT. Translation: CARLEGGAEAFF.

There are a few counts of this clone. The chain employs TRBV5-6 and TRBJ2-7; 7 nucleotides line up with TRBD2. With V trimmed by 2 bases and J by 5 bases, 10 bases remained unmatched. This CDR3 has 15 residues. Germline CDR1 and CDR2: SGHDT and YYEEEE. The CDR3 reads CASSFMGGPADEQYF. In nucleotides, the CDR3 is TGTGCCAGCAGCTTTATGGGAGGGCCCGCGGACGAGCAGTACTTC.

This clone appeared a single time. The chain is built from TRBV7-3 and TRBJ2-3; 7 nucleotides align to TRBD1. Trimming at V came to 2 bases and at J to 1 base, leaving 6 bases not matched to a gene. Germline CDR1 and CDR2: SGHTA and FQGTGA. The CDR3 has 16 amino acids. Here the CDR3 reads CASSLAPGGGTDTQYF. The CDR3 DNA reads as TGTGCCAGCAGCTTAGCCCCAGGGGGTGGCACAGATACGCAGTATTTT.

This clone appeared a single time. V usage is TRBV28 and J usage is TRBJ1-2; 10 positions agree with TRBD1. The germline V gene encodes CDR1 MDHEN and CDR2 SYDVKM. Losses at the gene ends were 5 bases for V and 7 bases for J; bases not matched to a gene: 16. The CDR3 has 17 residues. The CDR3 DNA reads TGTGCCAGCAGTCCAGAGGGACAGGGGTGGGTAGGATTTGGCTACACCTTC. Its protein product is CASSPEGQGWVGFGYTF.

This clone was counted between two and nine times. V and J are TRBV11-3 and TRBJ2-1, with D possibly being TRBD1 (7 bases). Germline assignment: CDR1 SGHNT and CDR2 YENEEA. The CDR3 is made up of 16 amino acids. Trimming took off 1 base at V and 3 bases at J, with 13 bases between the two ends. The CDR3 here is CASSLGGGGDYNEQFF. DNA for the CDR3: TGTGCCAGCAGCTTAGGAGGAGGGGGCGACTACAATGAGCAGTTCTTC.

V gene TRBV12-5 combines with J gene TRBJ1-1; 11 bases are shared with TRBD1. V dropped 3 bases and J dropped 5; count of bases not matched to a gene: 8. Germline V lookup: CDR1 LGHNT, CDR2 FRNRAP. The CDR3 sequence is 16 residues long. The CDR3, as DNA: TGTGCTAGTGGTTTTGGCCCGGGACAGGGGGGTACTGAAGCTTTCTTT. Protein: CASGFGPGQGGTEAFF.